This T cell receptor (beta chain) was recorded in a study of OX40 agonist ivuxolimab in advanced cancers. Study-wide context: The drug used for patients, ivuxolimab, was an agonistic anti-OX40 (CD134) antibody. Study observations and caveats: There were, on average, more expanded clones in CD8+ T cells than in CD4+.

Generated by immunoSEQ multiplex PCR, the TCRdb table keeps only in-frame clones and is missing some. The sample records some 80,000 clones, around 87% being singletons. For this clone: Its cognate antigen is unknown.

This TCR was recovered from an adult with an advanced solid tumor such as melanoma, head and neck, liver or kidney cancer. The sequenced sample was CD4+ or CD8+ T cells sorted from blood, obtained in a trial of the OX40 agonist ivuxolimab.

CDR3 amino acids: CSVAGLGGYEQYF. The DNA for the CDR3 is TGCAGCGTTGCAGGCCTGGGGGGTTACGAGCAGTACTTC. The chain recombines TRBV29-1 with TRBJ2-7; D perhaps matches TRBD2 (6 bases). V lost 4 bases and J lost 4, with 14 bases in between. Germline V gene lookup returns CDR1 SQVTM and CDR2 ANQGSEA. The CDR3 is 13 residues long.